This TCR beta chain was captured by sequencing in a study of cytomegalovirus exposure and HLA in healthy donors. Regarding this clone: What it binds is not known.

Study results and limitations: Trimming of TCR beta V- and J-genes showed a link, identified in a later analysis, to a missense DCLRE1C variant.

Trimming shortened V by 8 bases and J by 11 bases, and 24 bases separated the two germline ends. The CDR3 is 14 residues long. CDR1 is SNHLY and CDR2 is FYNNEI in the germline V gene. The donors, nominally healthy at sampling, likely had unrecorded immune exposures. The PCR ran on 60 Vbeta and 13 Jbeta primers. Clones were read by immunoSEQ multiplex PCR, and TCRdb kept only the in-frame ones, dropping some. This table has 200,000 or so clones, more than 65% appearing once. The J gene is TRBJ1-1, the V gene TRBV2; TRBD1 might be the D (6 bases). This clonotype was obtained from a woman in her thirties in good health and CMV-seropositive. The source material was PBMCs. CDR3 sequence reads: CASHLPGGGGRAFF. CDR3 sequence (DNA): TGTGCCAGCCACCTCCCCGGGGGGGGCGGCAGGGCTTTCTTT.